Following are 25 T cell receptor beta chains from one sample sequenced in a study of memory CD4+ T cells and cytomegalovirus serostatus (dated by TCRdb to between 2018 and 2021). A FACSAria II was used to sort memory CD4+ T cells, defined as single viable CD3+CD4+CD8-CD45RO+ cells. Library preparation was by the immunoSEQ multiplex PCR assay. TCRdb took over this immuneACCESS table, retaining in-frame rearrangements with V and J assigned. Such tables are incomplete; in checked studies, under half of the missing clones stem from an unresolved V gene, and the remainder is unexplained. The sample includes 55,000 to 75,000 clones, with 80% to 85% observed a single time. About 0.95% of the sample comes from the top ten. Sample: memory CD4+ T cells from blood. The receptors derive from an adult in good health and CMV-seronegative.

The chain couples TRBV4-1 to TRBJ1-1; TRBD1 might be the D (5 bases). The germline V gene has CDR1 MGHRA and CDR2 YSYEKL. CDR3 length equals 14 residues. Trimming shortened V by 6 bases and J by 8 bases, and 19 bases separated the two germline ends. The CDR3 here is CASSRDGSGTEAFF. CDR3 DNA: TGCGCCAGCAGTCGGGACGGATCGGGAACAGAAGCTTTCTTT.

CDR3 loop: CASSVAPPGAEGEKLFF. DNA for the CDR3: TGTGCCAGCAGCGTTGCCCCTCCAGGGGCGGAAGGTGAAAAACTGTTTTTT. The chain combines TRBV9 with TRBJ1-4; possible D gene TRBD1, 6 bases. V was shortened by 2 bases and J by 7 bases, with 21 bases between the two germline ends. Germline loops: CDR1 SGDLS, CDR2 YYNGEE. The CDR3 runs 17 residues. The full variable domain, rest sourced from reference TRBV9 and TRBJ1-4, is DSGVTQTPKHLITATGQRVTLRCSPRSGDLSVYWYQQSLDQGLQFLIQYYNGEERAKGNILERFSAQQFPDLHSELNLSSLELGDSALYFCASSVAPPGAEGEKLFFGSGTQLSVL.

V and J are TRBV5-4 and TRBJ1-2; tentatively, D is TRBD1 (6 bases). Trimming stripped 4 bases from V and 2 bases from J, with 12 bases between. Germline V gene sequence: CDR1 SGHNT, CDR2 YYREEE (reference sequence). The CDR3 is 14 amino acids. The CDR3 DNA reads as TGTGCCAGCAGCCACCTGGACAGCAACTATGGCTACACCTTC. Translated, it gives CASSHLDSNYGYTF.

The J gene is TRBJ1-4, the V gene TRBV9; unclear D gene. CDR3 size: 13 residues. Between the trimmed V and J ends, which lost 0 bases and 7 bases, there was a span of 7 bases. Germline V gene sequence: CDR1 SGDLS, CDR2 YYNGEE. The CDR3 is CASSVDVGEKLFF. In DNA, the CDR3 is TGTGCCAGCAGCGTAGACGTTGGTGAAAAACTGTTTTTT.

The rearrangement links TRBV4-1 to TRBJ2-3, with 7 bases fitting TRBD2. CDR1 MGHRA and CDR2 YSYEKL come from the germline V gene. The CDR3 extends over 17 amino acids. The junction had 8 bases not matched to a gene; V was cut back by 0 bases and J by 2 bases. The CDR3 DNA reads TGCGCCAGCAGCCAAGATGGGGGGGGATTTTACACAGATACGCAGTATTTT. This gives the protein CASSQDGGGFYTDTQYF.

The chain is built from TRBV18 and TRBJ2-3, with D uncertain. The CDR3 contains 15 residues. Trimming left V 0 bases short and J 0 bases short, with 7 bases between. The germline CDR1 and CDR2 sequences are KGHSH and LQKENI. The CDR3 coding sequence is TGTGCCAGCTCACCACCACGGGCTAGCACAGATACGCAGTATTTT. Protein: CASSPPRASTDTQYF.

This rearrangement joins TRBV4-1 to TRBJ2-1; 7 nucleotides align to TRBD2. Germline assignment: CDR1 MGHRA and CDR2 YSYEKL. This CDR3 is 16 amino acids long. The V gene end was trimmed by 0 bases and the J gene end by 4 bases; junction bases not matched to a gene: 6. The CDR3 is CASSQESLAEYNEQFF. The CDR3, as DNA: TGCGCCAGCAGCCAAGAAAGTCTAGCGGAATACAATGAGCAGTTCTTC.

The CDR3 nucleotides read TGTGCCAGCGGACGACTAGCGGGAGGGACAGATACGCAGTATTTT. Translating it yields CASGRLAGGTDTQYF. The chain uses TRBV18 and TRBJ2-3; 14 bases map to TRBD2. Germline lookup yields CDR1 KGHSH and CDR2 LQKENI. With V trimmed by 8 bases and J by 3 bases, 4 bases remained unmatched. This CDR3 has 15 residues.

The chain couples TRBV18 to TRBJ2-1; D not certain. This CDR3 comprises 14 residues. V lost 3 bases, J lost 5 bases, and 11 bases lay in between. Germline-derived CDR1 and CDR2 are KGHSH and LQKENI. CDR3 loop: CASSPSVVDNEQFF. As DNA, the CDR3 is TGTGCCAGCTCACCCTCAGTTGTGGACAATGAGCAGTTCTTC.

The V and J genes are TRBV19 and TRBJ1-4; D uncertain. Germline V gene sequence: CDR1 LNHDA, CDR2 SQIVND (reference sequence). V shed 4 bases and J shed 5 bases, with 11 bases lying between them. CDR3 length: 14 amino acids. CDR3 sequence (DNA): TGTGCCAGTAGTACACCGGGATCGAATGAAAAACTGTTTTTT. Protein product: CASSTPGSNEKLFF.

This clone was recorded once. V and J are TRBV27 and TRBJ2-3; TRBD1 agrees at 11 bases. J was trimmed by 4 bases and V by 9 bases; bases with no gene match: 3. Germline CDR1 reads MNHEY; CDR2 reads SMNVEV (reference sequence). The CDR3 covers 13 residues. The CDR3 nucleotides read TGTGCCAGTACGGACAGGGGGCCAGATACGCAGTATTTT. It is translated as CASTDRGPDTQYF.

This clone was recorded a few times. Other DNA sequences in the sample encode the same CDR3. The rearrangement joins TRBV15 to TRBJ1-2; D remains unclear. The CDR3 is made up of 12 amino acids. Between the trimmed V and J ends, which lost 5 bases and 0 bases, there was a span of 4 bases. Germline lookup yields CDR1 LNHNV and CDR2 YYDKDF (reference sequence). The CDR3 nucleotides are TGTGCCACCAGCGGTGCTAACTATGGCTACACCTTC. Its translation: CATSGANYGYTF.

The V call is TRBV10-3, the J call TRBJ2-7, with D perhaps TRBD1 or TRBD2 (5 bases each). Germline lookup yields CDR1 ENHRY and CDR2 SYGVKD. Trimming took off 0 bases at V and 5 bases at J, with 11 bases between the two ends. The CDR3 is made up of 14 amino acids. The CDR3 sequence: CAISESRDDDEQYF. CDR3 bases: TGTGCCATCAGTGAGTCCCGGGACGACGACGAGCAGTACTTC.

The chain is built from TRBV29-1 and TRBJ1-2; unclear D gene. In germline, CDR1 is SQVTM, CDR2 ANQGSEA. The CDR3 sequence is 13 residues long. Trimming cost V 3 bases and J 1 base, with 9 bases left between them. Written as DNA, the CDR3 is TGCAGCGTTGATAACAGTATTAACTATGGCTACACCTTC. Amino acid sequence: CSVDNSINYGYTF.

This clone occurred a few times. The chain links TRBV19 to TRBJ1-5, with D perhaps matching TRBD1 (6 bases). Per the germline V gene, CDR1 is LNHDA and CDR2 is SQIVND (reference sequence). The CDR3 contains 14 residues. The ends were cut back, 6 bases at V and 3 bases at J, with 12 bases in the middle. CDR3 sequence reads: CASRDRDNNQPQHF. CDR3 sequence (DNA): TGTGCCAGTAGGGACCGGGACAACAATCAGCCCCAGCATTTT.

The V gene is TRBV6-1, the J gene TRBJ2-7; D ambiguous. Trimming removed 2 bases from V and 0 bases from J, with 11 bases in between. CDR3 length: 15 residues. Germline V gene sequence: CDR1 MNHNS, CDR2 SASEGT. The CDR3 here is CASSELWVSSYEQYF. CDR3 coding DNA: TGTGCCAGCAGTGAACTCTGGGTTAGCTCCTACGAGCAGTACTTC.

By proportion, this clone is medium-sized (0.01 to 0.1%). This chain connects TRBV2 to TRBJ1-5, with D perhaps TRBD1 (5 bases). Germline values: CDR1 SNHLY, CDR2 FYNNEI. The ends were cut back, 4 bases at V and 7 bases at J, with 11 bases in the middle. The CDR3 sequence is 13 residues long. The CDR3 sequence is CASSGARGQPQHF. The DNA for the CDR3 is TGTGCCAGCAGTGGGGCACGGGGCCAGCCCCAGCATTTT.

The chain uses TRBV7-3 and TRBJ1-1; 9 nucleotides line up with TRBD1. CDR1 SGHTA and CDR2 FQGTGA come from the germline V gene. J was trimmed by 2 bases and V by 1 base; bases with no gene match: 5. This CDR3 contains 16 residues. The DNA of the CDR3 is TGTGCCAGCAGCTTAATGGGGACAGGGAGTAACACTGAAGCTTTCTTT. Its protein product is CASSLMGTGSNTEAFF.

The chain links TRBV5-6 to TRBJ2-3; 9 nucleotides line up with TRBD1. The CDR3 is made up of 16 amino acids. Germline V lookup: CDR1 SGHDT, CDR2 YYEEEE. V shed 4 bases, J shed 3 bases, and the junction held 9 bases outside the gene matches. This chain's CDR3 is CASSGTGQGGTDTQYF. The CDR3 nucleotides read TGTGCCAGCAGCGGGACGGGACAGGGAGGTACAGATACGCAGTATTTT. Filled out from reference TRBV5-6 and TRBJ2-3, the complete variable domain reads DAGVTQSPTHLIKTRGQQVTLRCSPKSGHDTVSWYQQALGQGPQFIFQYYEEEERQRGNFPDRFSGHQFPNYSSELNVNALLLGDSALYLCASSGTGQGGTDTQYFGPGTRLTVL.

The chain joins TRBV7-6 to TRBJ2-7, with TRBD2 matching over 8 bases. The CDR3 totals 20 residues. V lost 1 base to trimming and J lost 7 bases; unmatched junction nucleotides: 24. CDR1 and CDR2 from the germline V gene are SGHVS and FNYEAQ. This CDR3 reads CASSLGFGLAGLPGDEEQYF. The CDR3 bases are TGTGCCAGCAGCTTAGGGTTTGGGCTAGCGGGTCTCCCGGGCGATGAGGAGCAGTACTTC.

V is TRBV6-6 and J is TRBJ2-4; the D gene is possibly TRBD1 (6 bases). V was shortened by 5 bases and J by 2 bases, with 16 bases between the two germline ends. Germline loops: CDR1 MNHNY, CDR2 SVGAGI (reference sequence). The length of the CDR3 is 16 residues. As DNA, the CDR3 is TGTGCCAGCAGTCGTACAGGGCCGGGCACCAAAAACATTCAGTACTTC. Residues: CASSRTGPGTKNIQYF.

The chain links TRBV19 to TRBJ1-5; TRBD1 matches 9 bases. The CDR3 is 17 amino acids. V trimming: 3 bases; J trimming: 6 bases; junction bases outside the gene matches: 12. Germline V CDR1 and CDR2: LNHDA, SQIVND (reference sequence). The DNA for the CDR3 is TGTGCCAGTAGTATCCCTTTCCGACAGGGGGGGCGTCAGCCCCAGCATTTT. It codes for CASSIPFRQGGRQPQHF.

This clone occurred once. V is TRBV28 and J is TRBJ2-7, with TRBD1 identical over 7 bases. V was pared by 1 base and J by 2 bases, with 8 bases of the junction left unmatched. The CDR3 extends over 16 amino acids. Germline lookup yields CDR1 MDHEN and CDR2 SYDVKM. The CDR3, as DNA: TGTGCCAGCAGTTTATTATCGGGACAGCTCACCTACGAGCAGTACTTC. It translates to CASSLLSGQLTYEQYF.

The CDR3 protein is CASSRLGGPNGGEQYF. For the CDR3, the DNA is TGTGCCAGCAGCCGCCTGGGGGGCCCCAATGGGGGGGAGCAGTACTTC. This chain links TRBV9 with TRBJ2-7; D could derive from TRBD1 or TRBD2 (6 bases each). V gave up 4 bases and J gave up 7 bases, with 24 bases separating them. This CDR3 spans 16 amino acids. Germline CDR1 SGDLS, CDR2 YYNGEE.

The chain has TRBV9 and TRBJ1-5; TRBD1 is a possible D gene (5 bases). The germline V gene has CDR1 SGDLS and CDR2 YYNGEE. Trimming took off 4 bases at V and 5 bases at J, with 16 bases between the two ends. The length of the CDR3 is 15 residues. The CDR3 loop reads CASSPSGRSHQPQHF. The CDR3 coding sequence is TGTGCCAGCAGCCCCTCGGGGCGCAGCCATCAGCCCCAGCATTTT. The full variable domain, completed using reference TRBV9 and TRBJ1-5, is DSGVTQTPKHLITATGQRVTLRCSPRSGDLSVYWYQQSLDQGLQFLIQYYNGEERAKGNILERFSAQQFPDLHSELNLSSLELGDSALYFCASSPSGRSHQPQHFGDGTRLSIL.